This note documents a single T cell receptor (beta chain) sequence. Its cognate antigen is unknown. Losses at the gene ends were 1 base for V and 4 bases for J; bases not matched to a gene: 4. The CDR3 extends over 15 amino acids. CDR1 is LGHDT and CDR2 is YNNKEL in the germline V gene (reference sequence). The sample is drawn from a study of blood T cells in healthy people across ages. General study points: Using unsorted PBMCs precluded a conclusive naive versus antigen-experienced comparison.

With a J-beta primer mix and a sample-barcoded 5' primer, a second PCR ran roughly 6 to 11 cycles. TCRdb reanalysed the 5' RACE reads using MiXCR and keeps one entry per CDR3 protein. Among some 1.6 million distinct CDR3 sequences listed, 30% to 40% were seen once. The TCR comes from a woman aged 30 to 39 in good health. The rearrangement links TRBV3-1 to TRBJ1-5; 7 bases fit TRBD1. The source material was blood. CDR3 in DNA: TGTGCCAGCAGCCAAGGGTACAGGGGTAATCAGCCCCAGCATTTT. Amino acid sequence: CASSQGYRGNQPQHF.